This T cell receptor (beta chain) emerged from a study of patients and donors after allogeneic stem cell transplantation. Details on this clonotype: A single base separates this from a much larger clone, so it may be a read error.

The CDR3 contains 16 residues. From the RT-PCR reads, TCRdb called clonotypes with MiXCR, one entry per CDR3 protein. The sample lists roughly 940,000 distinct CDR3 sequences; 15% to 20% were seen once. The clonotype comes from a human donor who was either an allogeneic HSCT recipient or a stem cell or donor lymphocyte infusion donor (not recorded which). It is not recorded whose cells these are; they may come from a transplant donor. The chain recombines TRBV12-3 or TRBV12-4 with TRBJ2-1; perhaps TRBD2 as D (6 bases). With the DNA end fitting TRBJ2-7 better, the J assignment may be wrong. The sequenced material came from blood, either unsorted or a sorted T cell fraction (not recorded which). This chain's CDR3 is CASSSPSGVYYNEQYF. In DNA form, the CDR3 reads TGTGCCAGCAGTTCCCCGTCGGGAGTTTATTACAATGAGCAGTACTTC.